These 2 T cell receptor beta chains came from one sample sequenced in a study of T cells after yellow fever vaccination. One entry per CDR3 protein, called by TCRdb with MiXCR from the 5' RACE reads. The table shows around 330,000 distinct CDR3 sequences, with roughly 3.5% occurring only once. The source was PBMCs, collected on the day of the yellow fever booster vaccination. The receptor source for this set is a man between 18 and 35 years old who received the YFV17D yellow fever vaccine.

This clonotype was detected only a few times. The chain has TRBV10-3 and TRBJ1-1; 9 bases are shared with TRBD1. The CDR3 has 16 residues. CDR1 ENHRY and CDR2 SYGVKD come from the germline V gene. The V segment lost 4 bases and the J segment 0 bases; nucleotides outside the gene matches: 6. CDR3 bases: TGTGCCATCAGTGTCTGGGACAGGGATATGAACACTGAAGCTTTCTTT. As protein: CAISVWDRDMNTEAFF.

This clonotype was seen many times. This rearrangement joins TRBV5-1 to TRBJ2-2; D is undetermined. This CDR3 is 15 amino acids long. V lost 0 bases to trimming and J lost 3 bases, with 9 bases between them. CDR1 is SGHRS and CDR2 is YFSETQ in the germline V gene. The CDR3 loop reads CASSLDRPDTGELFF. The CDR3 nucleotides read TGCGCCAGCAGCTTGGACAGACCCGACACCGGGGAGCTGTTTTTT.